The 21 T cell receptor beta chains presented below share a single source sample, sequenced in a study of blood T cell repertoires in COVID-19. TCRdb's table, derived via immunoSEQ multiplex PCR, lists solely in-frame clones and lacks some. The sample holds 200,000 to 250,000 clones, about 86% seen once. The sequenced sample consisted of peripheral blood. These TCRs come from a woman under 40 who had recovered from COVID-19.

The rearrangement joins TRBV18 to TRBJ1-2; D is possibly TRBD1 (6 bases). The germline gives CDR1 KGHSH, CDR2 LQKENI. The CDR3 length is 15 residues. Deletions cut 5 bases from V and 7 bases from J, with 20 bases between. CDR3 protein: CASSSWTEGRGGYTF. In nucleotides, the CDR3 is TGTGCCAGCTCATCGTGGACAGAGGGGAGGGGTGGCTACACCTTC. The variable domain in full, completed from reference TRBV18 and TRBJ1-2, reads NAGVMQNPRHLVRRRGQEARLRCSPMKGHSHVYWYRQLPEEGLKFMVYLQKENIIDESGMPKERFSAEFPKEGPSILRIQQVVRGDSAAYFCASSSWTEGRGGYTFGSGTRLTVV.

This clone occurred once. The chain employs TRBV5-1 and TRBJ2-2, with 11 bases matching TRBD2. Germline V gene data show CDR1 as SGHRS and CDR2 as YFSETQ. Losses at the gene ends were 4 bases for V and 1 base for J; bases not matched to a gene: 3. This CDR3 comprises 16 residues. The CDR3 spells CASSVLAGGNTGELFF. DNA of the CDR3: TGCGCCAGCAGCGTCCTAGCGGGGGGGAACACCGGGGAGCTGTTTTTT.

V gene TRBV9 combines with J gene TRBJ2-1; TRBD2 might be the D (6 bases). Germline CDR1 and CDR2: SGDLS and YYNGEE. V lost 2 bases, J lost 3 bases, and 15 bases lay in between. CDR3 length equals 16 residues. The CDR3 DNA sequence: TGTGCCAGCAGCGTGGAGGGGTCTTCGGGCTACAATGAGCAGTTCTTC. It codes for CASSVEGSSGYNEQFF.

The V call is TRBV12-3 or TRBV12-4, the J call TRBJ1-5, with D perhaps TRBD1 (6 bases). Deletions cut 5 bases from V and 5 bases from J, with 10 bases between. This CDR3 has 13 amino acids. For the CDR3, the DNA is TGTGCCAGCAGTAACAGGGCGGATCAGCCCCAGCATTTT. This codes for CASSNRADQPQHF.

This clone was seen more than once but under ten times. CDR3 nucleotides: TGTGCCTGCATCGGAGGGTTTGGACAGCCCCAGCATTTT. It yields the protein CACIGGFGQPQHF. The chain is built from TRBV30 and TRBJ1-5; D not certain. Deletions cut 6 bases from V and 7 bases from J, with 16 bases between. The CDR3 totals 13 residues. Germline V lookup: CDR1 GTSNPN, CDR2 SVGIG (reference sequence).

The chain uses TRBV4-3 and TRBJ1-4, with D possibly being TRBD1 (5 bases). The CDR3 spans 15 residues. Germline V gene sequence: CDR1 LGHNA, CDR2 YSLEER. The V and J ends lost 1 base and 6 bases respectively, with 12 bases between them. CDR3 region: CASSQGAGLDEKLFF. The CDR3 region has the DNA TGCGCCAGCAGCCAAGGGGCAGGGTTGGATGAAAAACTGTTTTTT.

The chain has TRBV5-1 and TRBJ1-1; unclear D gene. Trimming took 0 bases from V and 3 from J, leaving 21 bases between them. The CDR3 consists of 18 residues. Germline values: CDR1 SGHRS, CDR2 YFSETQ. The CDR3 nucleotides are TGCGCCAGCAGCTTGGATAGTGTATCAGGATCGAGGGACACTGAAGCTTTCTTT. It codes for CASSLDSVSGSRDTEAFF.

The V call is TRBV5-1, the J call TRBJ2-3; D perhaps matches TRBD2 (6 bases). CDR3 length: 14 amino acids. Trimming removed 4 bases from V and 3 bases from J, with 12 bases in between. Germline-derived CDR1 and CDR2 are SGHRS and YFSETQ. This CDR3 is CASSPLANTDTQYF. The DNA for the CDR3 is TGCGCCAGCAGCCCTCTAGCGAATACAGATACGCAGTATTTT.

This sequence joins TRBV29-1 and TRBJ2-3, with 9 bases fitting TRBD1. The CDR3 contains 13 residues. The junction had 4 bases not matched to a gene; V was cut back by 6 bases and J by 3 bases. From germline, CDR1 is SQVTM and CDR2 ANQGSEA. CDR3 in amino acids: CSVGQGNTDTQYF. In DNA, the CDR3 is TGCAGCGTCGGACAGGGGAATACAGATACGCAGTATTTT.

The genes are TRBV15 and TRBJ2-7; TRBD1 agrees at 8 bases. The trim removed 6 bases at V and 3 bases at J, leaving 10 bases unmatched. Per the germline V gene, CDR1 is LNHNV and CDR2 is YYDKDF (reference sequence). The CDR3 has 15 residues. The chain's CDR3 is CATRAGYRGSYEQYF. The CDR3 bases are TGTGCCACCAGGGCCGGATACAGGGGGAGCTACGAGCAGTACTTC.

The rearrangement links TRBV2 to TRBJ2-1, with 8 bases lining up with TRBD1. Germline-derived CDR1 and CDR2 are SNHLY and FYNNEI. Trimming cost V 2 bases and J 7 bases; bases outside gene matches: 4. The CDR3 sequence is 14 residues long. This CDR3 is CASSEQGAGNEQFF. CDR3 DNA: TGTGCCAGCAGTGAACAGGGGGCGGGTAATGAGCAGTTCTTC. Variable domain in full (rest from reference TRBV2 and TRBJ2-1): EPEVTQTPSHQVTQMGQEVILRCVPISNHLYFYWYRQILGQKVEFLVSFYNNEISEKSEIFDDQFSVERPDGSNFTLKIRSTKLEDSAMYFCASSEQGAGNEQFFGPGTRLTVL.

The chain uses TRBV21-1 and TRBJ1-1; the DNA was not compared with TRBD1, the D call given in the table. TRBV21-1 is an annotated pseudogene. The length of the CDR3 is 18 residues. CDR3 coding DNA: TGTGCCAGCAGTCGTAAGGGGGCAACGGGGATAATGAACACTGAAGCTTTCTTT. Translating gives CASSRKGATGIMNTEAFF.

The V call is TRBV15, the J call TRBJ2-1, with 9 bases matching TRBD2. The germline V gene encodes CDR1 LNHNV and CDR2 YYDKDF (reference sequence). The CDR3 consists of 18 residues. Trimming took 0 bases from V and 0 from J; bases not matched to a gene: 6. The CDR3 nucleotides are TGTGCCACCAGCAGAGAACTAGCGGGTCCGAGCTCCTACAATGAGCAGTTCTTC. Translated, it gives CATSRELAGPSSYNEQFF.

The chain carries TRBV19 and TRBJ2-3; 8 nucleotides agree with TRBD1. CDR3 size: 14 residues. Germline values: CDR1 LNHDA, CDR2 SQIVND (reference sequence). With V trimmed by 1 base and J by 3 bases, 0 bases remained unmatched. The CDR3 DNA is TGTGCCAGTAGTATAGGACAGGGGACAGATACGCAGTATTTT. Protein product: CASSIGQGTDTQYF.

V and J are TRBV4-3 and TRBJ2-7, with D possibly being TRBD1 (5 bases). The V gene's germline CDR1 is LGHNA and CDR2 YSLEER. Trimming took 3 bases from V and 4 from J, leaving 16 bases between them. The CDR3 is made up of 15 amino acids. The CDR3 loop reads CASSQSRVGEYEQYF. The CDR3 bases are TGCGCCAGCAGCCAGAGCAGGGTGGGCGAATACGAGCAGTACTTC.

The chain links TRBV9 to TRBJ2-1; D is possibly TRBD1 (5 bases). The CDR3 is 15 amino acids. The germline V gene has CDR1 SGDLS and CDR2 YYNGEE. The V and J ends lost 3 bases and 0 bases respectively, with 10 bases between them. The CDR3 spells CASSEDDSSYNEQFF. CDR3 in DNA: TGTGCCAGCAGCGAGGACGACAGCTCCTACAATGAGCAGTTCTTC.

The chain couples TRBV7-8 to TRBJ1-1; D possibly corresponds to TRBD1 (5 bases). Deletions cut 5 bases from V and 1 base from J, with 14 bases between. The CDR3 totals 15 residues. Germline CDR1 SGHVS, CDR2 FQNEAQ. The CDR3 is CASSPSRGANTEAFF. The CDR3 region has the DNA TGTGCCAGCAGCCCCTCACGTGGGGCGAACACTGAAGCTTTCTTT.

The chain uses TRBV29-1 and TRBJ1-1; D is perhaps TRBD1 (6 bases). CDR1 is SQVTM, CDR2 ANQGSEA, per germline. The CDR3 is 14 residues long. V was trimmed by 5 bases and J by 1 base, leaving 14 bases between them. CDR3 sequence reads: CSVNGQRANTEAFF. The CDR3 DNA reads TGCAGCGTTAATGGACAGAGGGCGAACACTGAAGCTTTCTTT.

CDR3 residues: CASSRPGGSYNSPLHF. DNA for the CDR3: TGTGCCAGCAGCCGACCAGGAGGCTCCTATAATTCACCCCTCCACTTT. This sequence joins TRBV5-6 and TRBJ1-6; D uncertain. Germline assignment: CDR1 SGHDT and CDR2 YYEEEE. The CDR3 length is 16 residues. V dropped 4 bases and J dropped 0 bases, with 11 bases sitting between them. The variable domain in full, completed from reference TRBV5-6 and TRBJ1-6, reads DAGVTQSPTHLIKTRGQQVTLRCSPKSGHDTVSWYQQALGQGPQFIFQYYEEEERQRGNFPDRFSGHQFPNYSSELNVNALLLGDSALYLCASSRPGGSYNSPLHFGNGTRLTVT.

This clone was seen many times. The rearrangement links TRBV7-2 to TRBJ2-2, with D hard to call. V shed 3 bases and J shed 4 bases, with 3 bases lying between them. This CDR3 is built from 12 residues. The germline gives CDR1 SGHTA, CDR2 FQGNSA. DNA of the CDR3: TGTGCCAGCAGCTTTAGCACCGGGGAGCTGTTTTTT. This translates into CASSFSTGELFF.

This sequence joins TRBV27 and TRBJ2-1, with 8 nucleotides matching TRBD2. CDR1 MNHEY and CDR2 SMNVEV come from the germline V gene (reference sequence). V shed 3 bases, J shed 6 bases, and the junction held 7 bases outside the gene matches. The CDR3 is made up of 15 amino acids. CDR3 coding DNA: TGTGCCAGCAGTTTCCGTGCGGGGGGTGGCAATGAGCAGTTCTTC. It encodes CASSFRAGGGNEQFF.